This T cell receptor (beta chain) was identified during a study of blood T cell repertoires in COVID-19. Study-level background: Some COVID-19 samples were acute and others convalescent; all came from the United States, Italy and Spain. T cells, B-cell-depleted T cells, or PBMCs supplied cDNA or gDNA.

Clinical histories supplied by participants themselves formed the basis of cohort assignment. Here immunoSEQ multiplex PCR was the method, and the copy in TCRdb shows in-frame clones only, minus some. This sample has under 300,000 clones, with more than 70% found just once. Deletions cut 5 bases from V and 7 bases from J, with 18 bases between. From germline, CDR1 is SGHTA and CDR2 FQGNSA. The length of the CDR3 is 15 residues. The sequence was obtained from a woman in her thirties or forties with acute COVID-19. The V gene is TRBV7-2, the J gene TRBJ2-1; D is possibly TRBD1 (6 bases). Sequencing used PBMCs or T cells enriched from blood (not recorded which). In DNA form, the CDR3 reads TGTGCCAGCAGCCTGCGCGGACAGAGTCGAAATGAGCAGTTCTTC. This sequence encodes CASSLRGQSRNEQFF.